The rows below give T cell receptor beta chains drawn from one sample of a study of control samples from healthy donors and cancer patients. Profiled with immunoSEQ multiplex PCR; TCRdb holds only in-frame clones, not every one. The table shows some 130,000 clones, with around 90% occurring only once. Sequencing input: blood. The receptors come from a man between 40 and 49 years old in good health. Each CDR3 is given with its conserved first and last residue. The D gene is left open where the match is weak.

d_gene	j_gene	v_gene	CDR3aa
-	TRBJ2-7	TRBV18	CASSPPSSYEQYF
-	TRBJ2-3	TRBV5-1	CASSFEVEDTQYF
TRBD2	TRBJ2-4	TRBV6-5	CASRSSSGGKNIQYF
-	TRBJ2-2	TRBV6-5	CASSRSTANTGELFF
TRBD2	TRBJ2-3	TRBV5-1	CASSLAGDTDTQYF
-	TRBJ1-2	TRBV5-1	CASSLDGHWASGYTF
TRBD1	TRBJ1-5	TRBV28	CASRQRGTGPNQPQHF
-	TRBJ1-3	TRBV19	CAVKVPGNTIYF
TRBD1	TRBJ1-4	TRBV11-2	CASSFGQGPNEKLFF
TRBD2	TRBJ2-2	TRBV6-6	CASTSSGAPQTGELFF
-	TRBJ2-1	TRBV2	CASTNQGRVNEQFF
TRBD1	TRBJ2-2	TRBV11-3	CASSPRTGSSGELFF
-	TRBJ1-1	TRBV27	CASSRDGSRETEAFF
-	TRBJ1-6	TRBV6-5	CASLGRRNSPLHF
-	TRBJ1-1	TRBV21-1	CASSKVGRGTTEAFF
-	TRBJ1-2	TRBV27	CASSLIGGRDGYTF
TRBD2	TRBJ2-7	TRBV18	CASSLHSGGISYEQYF
-	TRBJ1-6	TRBV19	CASSPSGEVFNSPLHF
-	TRBJ2-3	TRBV2	CASSSLGDTQYF
-	TRBJ2-5	TRBV19	CASSQGQETQYF
-	TRBJ2-1	TRBV5-1	CASSSRTYNEQFF
-	TRBJ2-7	TRBV10-3	CAIAGLAYEQYF
-	TRBJ2-7	TRBV5-1	CASSSDRSTYEQYF
-	TRBJ1-4	TRBV11-2	CASTTGRWSEKLFF
-	TRBJ1-1	TRBV18	CASSPGVNTEAFF
-	TRBJ1-1	TRBV7-8	CASSLGMAGRLNTEAFF
-	TRBJ2-5	TRBV15	CATSRAGRGETQYF
-	TRBJ1-2	TRBV7-9	CASRSRGDGYGYTF
-	TRBJ1-2	TRBV7-8	CASSSWDGGYTF
TRBD1	TRBJ1-5	TRBV2	CASRGQGNQPQHF
TRBD1	TRBJ1-5	TRBV5-5	CASSPGQGNQPQHF
-	TRBJ2-1	TRBV3-1/TRBV3-2	CASSYAGYNEQFF
TRBD2	TRBJ2-7	TRBV14	CASSQEYGRYEQYF
-	TRBJ2-7	TRBV5-8	CASSRTGIASYEQYF
-	TRBJ1-4	TRBV9	CASSNAPDRGIHEKLFF
-	TRBJ2-7	TRBV19	CASSMAAANPYEQYF
-	TRBJ2-1	TRBV5-5	CASIRWGGHEQFF
-	TRBJ1-1	TRBV12-3/TRBV12-4	CASSPQEVTEAFF
-	TRBJ1-1	TRBV5-1	CASSTAGMNTEAFF
-	TRBJ2-7	TRBV11-2	CASSFMREQYF
-	TRBJ1-4	TRBV28	CASSFLGRVKLFF
-	TRBJ2-3	TRBV7-3	CASSLVGTDTQYF
TRBD1	TRBJ2-1	TRBV7-3	CASSLDPGGNNEQFF
-	TRBJ2-1	TRBV30	CAWTLPLLAGDRGRQFF
-	TRBJ1-3	TRBV5-6	CASSLRGPGNTIYF
-	TRBJ1-3	TRBV21-1	CAGPVETGGWNTIYF